The entry that follows covers one T cell receptor (beta chain) sequence. What it recognizes is unknown. TCRbeta library construction was performed incorporating unique molecular identifiers. One entry per CDR3 protein results from TCRdb running MiXCR on the PCR reads. The table shows hundreds of thousands of distinct CDR3 sequences, with 17% occurring only once. These data originate in a study of T-cell reconstitution after alpha-beta-depleted transplantation in children. Findings and caveats of the study: Reportedly, alpha-beta T cells present about two months post-transplant originated from several hundred expanded clones of graft origin.

Sequenced here: PBMCs, mostly from graft donor cells, sampled 360 days after TCRalphabeta/CD19-depleted stem cell transplant. This TCR was sampled from a male patient aged 2 to 9 who had a stem cell transplant for acute lymphoblastic leukemia, so the T cells may come from the graft donor.

The CDR3 DNA reads TGCGCCAGCAGTGAAAGGGGGCCCCAACAGGCAGATCAGCCCCAGCATTTT. This translates into CASSERGPQQADQPQHF. This chain connects TRBV10-2 to TRBJ1-5; 7 bases are a match to TRBD1. The germline CDR1 and CDR2 sequences are WSHSY and SAAADI. The CDR3 totals 17 residues. Trimming took 3 bases from V and 5 from J; bases not matched to a gene: 13.